This passage covers 17 T cell receptor beta chains from one sample sequenced in a study of CD8+CD57+ T cells in acquired aplastic anemia. Researchers used genomic DNA as the template to profile TCR beta VDJ and CDR3. Each CDR3 protein gets one entry after TCRdb re-called the reads with MiXCR. The data hold 300,000 or so distinct CDR3 sequences, with 45% to 70% observed a single time. Sequencing was carried out using sorted CD4+, CD8+, or CD8+CD57+ T cells (not recorded which) from PBMCs. Source of these receptors: a human donor with severe aplastic anemia or a healthy control (not recorded which).

This sequence joins TRBV20-1 and TRBJ1-1; D is ambiguous. This CDR3 has 12 amino acids. V shed 3 bases and J shed 3 bases, with 8 bases lying between them. Germline V gene sequence: CDR1 DFQATT, CDR2 SNEGSKA (reference sequence). CDR3 sequence: CSASSGDTEAFF. Written as DNA, the CDR3 is TGCAGTGCTAGCTCCGGGGACACTGAAGCTTTCTTT.

The rearrangement joins TRBV7-2 to TRBJ2-3; the D gene is possibly TRBD2 (7 bases). The CDR3 spans 15 residues. Between the trimmed V and J ends, which lost 0 bases and 6 bases, there was a span of 13 bases. From germline, CDR1 is SGHTA and CDR2 FQGNSA. The CDR3 coding sequence is TGTGCCAGCAGCTTAGCGGGGGGGGGCATTGATACGCAGTATTTT. It translates to CASSLAGGGIDTQYF.

V gene TRBV9 combines with J gene TRBJ1-4; 7 bases agree with TRBD1. CDR1 is SGDLS and CDR2 is YYNGEE in the germline V gene. The V segment lost 3 bases and the J segment 7 bases; nucleotides outside the gene matches: 9. CDR3 length equals 15 residues. CDR3 residues: CASSGQGGASEKLFF. The CDR3 bases are TGTGCCAGCAGCGGACAGGGAGGGGCGAGTGAAAAACTGTTTTTT.

This sequence joins TRBV7-2 and TRBJ1-4, with 7 bases fitting TRBD1. This CDR3 is built from 12 residues. The V segment lost 5 bases and the J segment 12 bases; nucleotides outside the gene matches: 6. The germline CDR1 and CDR2 sequences are SGHTA and FQGNSA. CDR3 DNA sequence: TGTGCCAGCAGCCCTGACAGGGTACAACTGTTTTTT. Its protein product is CASSPDRVQLFF.

This clonotype has a count of ten or more. The chain carries TRBV2 and TRBJ1-5; TRBD1 agrees at 8 bases. CDR1 is SNHLY and CDR2 is FYNNEI in the germline V gene. The CDR3 is 15 residues long. Trimming at V came to 1 base and at J to 4 bases, leaving 3 bases not matched to a gene. CDR3 coding DNA: TGTGCCAGCAGTGAAGGACAGGGGAAGAATCAGCCCCAGCATTTT. It codes for CASSEGQGKNQPQHF.

The chain recombines TRBV6-1 with TRBJ1-4; D is uncertain. Trimming left V 6 bases short and J 7 bases short, with 3 bases between. Germline assignment: CDR1 MNHNS and CDR2 SASEGT. The CDR3 is 10 residues long. This CDR3 is CASRGEKLFF. The CDR3 DNA follows: TGTGCCAGCAGAGGTGAAAAACTGTTTTTT.

The genes are TRBV25-1 and TRBJ2-1; no firm D call. Germline V CDR1 and CDR2: MGHDK, SYGVNS. With 6 bases removed from V and 1 base from J, the gap between germline ends came to 13 bases. The length of the CDR3 is 15 residues. CDR3 nucleotide sequence: TGTGCCAGCAGCTTCCGAGCTAGGTCCTACAATGAGCAGTTCTTC. Protein product: CASSFRARSYNEQFF.

This clonotype was seen at least ten times. This chain connects TRBV12-3 or TRBV12-4 to TRBJ2-3; the D is unclear. The CDR3 has 15 residues. Trimming removed 5 bases from V and 1 base from J, with 13 bases in between. Written as DNA, the CDR3 is TGTGCCAGCAGTCCAACCACCCCCGGCACAGATACGCAGTATTTT. This gives the protein CASSPTTPGTDTQYF.

This clonotype came up many times. J is TRBJ2-7 and V is TRBV6-5; D remains unclear. CDR3 length equals 13 residues. The V end was cut by 5 bases, the J end by 6 bases, with 14 bases between. Germline values: CDR1 MNHEY, CDR2 SVGAGI. CDR3 loop: CASSNGLGFEQYF. The DNA of the CDR3 is TGTGCCAGCAGTAACGGGCTCGGATTCGAGCAGTACTTC.

This clonotype has a handful of counts. This rearrangement joins TRBV7-8 to TRBJ2-1; no firm D call. The CDR3 totals 12 residues. Deletions cut 1 base from V and 7 bases from J, with 5 bases between. Germline-derived CDR1 and CDR2 are SGHVS and FQNEAQ. CDR3: CASSLVLNEQFF. As DNA, the CDR3 is TGTGCCAGCAGCTTAGTCCTGAATGAGCAGTTCTTC.

This chain connects TRBV5-1 to TRBJ2-7, with 7 bases identical to TRBD1. J gave up 5 bases and V 4 bases, and 12 bases lay outside the gene matches. Germline V lookup: CDR1 SGHRS, CDR2 YFSETQ. The CDR3 consists of 15 residues. CDR3 loop: CASSVLKGAFDEQYF. CDR3 DNA: TGCGCCAGCAGCGTTCTAAAGGGGGCTTTCGACGAGCAGTACTTC.

This clonotype was picked up one time. The chain couples TRBV24-1 to TRBJ2-7, with D possibly being TRBD1 (6 bases). Trimming shortened V by 6 bases and J by 7 bases, and 18 bases separated the two germline ends. In germline, CDR1 is KGHDR, CDR2 SFDVKD. CDR3 length equals 14 residues. CDR3 in amino acids: CATSTSLRGSEQYF. The CDR3 nucleotides are TGTGCCACCAGTACTTCTTTAAGGGGGAGTGAGCAGTACTTC.

This clonotype has a single count. The chain couples TRBV7-2 to TRBJ2-5, with D possibly being TRBD1 (6 bases). Germline loops: CDR1 SGHTA, CDR2 FQGNSA. The CDR3 runs to 12 residues. Trimming shortened V by 9 bases and J by 4 bases, and 12 bases separated the two germline ends. CDR3 sequence reads: CARKGEGETQYF. The DNA for the CDR3 is TGTGCCAGAAAGGGGGAAGGAGAGACCCAGTACTTC. The whole variable domain, remainder taken from reference TRBV7-2 and TRBJ2-5, is GAGVSQSPSNKVTEKGKDVELRCDPISGHTALYWYRQSLGQGLEFLIYFQGNSAPDKSGLPSDRFSAERTGGSVSTLTIQRTQQEDSAVYLCARKGEGETQYFGPGTRLLVL.

CDR3 DNA sequence: TGCAGTGCTAGAGAGGGACTTCGGACAGCGATTTATGGCTACACCTTC. Translation: CSAREGLRTAIYGYTF. The V call is TRBV20-1, the J call TRBJ1-2, with a tentative D call TRBD1 (6 bases). Germline CDR1 is DFQATT and CDR2 is SNEGSKA (reference sequence). V dropped 0 bases and J dropped 5 bases, with 19 bases sitting between them. The CDR3 loop spans 16 amino acids.

V and J are TRBV7-8 and TRBJ1-1; a possible D gene is TRBD1 (6 bases). V was clipped by 3 bases and J by 0 bases, with 8 bases between them. This CDR3 spans 14 amino acids. Germline lookup yields CDR1 SGHVS and CDR2 FQNEAQ. CDR3 residues: CASSFGQLNTEAFF. In DNA, the CDR3 is TGTGCCAGCAGCTTCGGACAGTTGAACACTGAAGCTTTCTTT.

This chain joins TRBV25-1 and TRBJ2-7, with TRBD1 matching over 11 bases. Germline trimming cut 2 bases from V and 4 bases from J; bases unmatched to any gene: 4. Germline-derived CDR1 and CDR2 are MGHDK and SYGVNS. This CDR3 has 15 residues. CDR3 DNA sequence: TGTGCCAGCAGTGAACTGGGACAGGGGGAGTACGAGCAGTACTTC. It codes for CASSELGQGEYEQYF.

Notes on this clonotype: A read error may produce the germline difference seen at one junction end. The chain joins TRBV7-9 to TRBJ2-7; possibly TRBD2 for D (5 bases). The CDR3 spans 13 residues. Per the germline V gene, CDR1 is SEHNR and CDR2 is FQNEAQ (reference sequence). The CDR3 protein is CASSRTLAYEQCF. CDR3 nucleotide sequence: TGTGCCAGTAGCCGGACCCTAGCCTACGAGCAGTGCTTC.